The rows below give T cell receptor beta chains drawn from one sample of a study of glioma-infiltrating T cells after dendritic cell vaccination. TCRdb's table, derived via immunoSEQ multiplex PCR, lists solely in-frame clones and lacks some. The sample records about 94,000 clones, 80% being singletons. Sequenced here: blood, sampled after dendritic cell vaccination. All receptors come from a human donor with glioblastoma. The CDR3 runs from the conserved cysteine through the conserved F or W. D genes are given only for firm matches.

J gene	D gene	V gene	CDR3 protein
TRBJ2-3	TRBD1	TRBV15	CATSRDLGQGTTDTQYF
TRBJ2-3	-	TRBV2	CASSRYLRTDTQYF
TRBJ1-2	TRBD1	TRBV25-1	CASSAQGARVNGYTF
TRBJ2-7	TRBD1	TRBV18	CASSPGQGFYEQYF
TRBJ2-6	-	TRBV28	CASSVRVSGANVLTF
TRBJ1-1	-	TRBV5-1	CASSLAGSVYTEAFF
TRBJ2-7	-	TRBV2	CASSEARVRQYF
TRBJ1-1	-	TRBV5-6	CASSFTDTEAFF
TRBJ2-5	TRBD1	TRBV9	CASSIRQGETQYF
TRBJ2-1	TRBD1	TRBV5-1	CASSLDRASYNEQFF
TRBJ2-3	TRBD2	TRBV5-1	CASSLGSSGGRSTDTQYF
TRBJ2-3	-	TRBV1	CTSSQFTGHGTDTQYF
TRBJ2-1	-	TRBV10-3	CAISARDGLEDGEQFF
TRBJ1-5	-	TRBV10-3	CATDLIWVYSNQPQHF
TRBJ2-1	TRBD2	TRBV5-1	CASSPGLTSYNEQFF
TRBJ2-7	TRBD2	TRBV9	CASSPNPAGGTYEQYF
TRBJ1-1	-	TRBV16	CASSRRQENTEAFF
TRBJ1-5	TRBD1	TRBV13	CASSTRDRGPQHF
TRBJ2-5	TRBD2	TRBV7-2	CASSLIVMGLAGPPVTQYF
TRBJ2-4	TRBD1	TRBV5-1	CASSLDRGVNIQYF
TRBJ1-1	TRBD1	TRBV7-9	CASSWTGHTEAFF
TRBJ2-5	TRBD1	TRBV27	CASSSLIPPDRRKYF